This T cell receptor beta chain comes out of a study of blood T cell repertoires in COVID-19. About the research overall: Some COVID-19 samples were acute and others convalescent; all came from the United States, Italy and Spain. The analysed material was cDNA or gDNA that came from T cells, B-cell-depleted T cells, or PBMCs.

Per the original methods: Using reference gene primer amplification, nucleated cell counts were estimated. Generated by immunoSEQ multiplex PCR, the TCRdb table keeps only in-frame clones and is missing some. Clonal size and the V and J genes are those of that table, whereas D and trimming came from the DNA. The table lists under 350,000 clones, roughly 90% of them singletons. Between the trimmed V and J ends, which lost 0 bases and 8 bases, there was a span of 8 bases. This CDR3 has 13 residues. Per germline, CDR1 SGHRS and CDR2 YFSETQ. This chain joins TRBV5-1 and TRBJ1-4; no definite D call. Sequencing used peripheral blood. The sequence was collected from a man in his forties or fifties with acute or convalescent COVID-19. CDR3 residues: CASSLGEGEKLFF. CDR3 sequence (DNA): TGCGCCAGCAGCTTGGGGGAGGGCGAAAAACTGTTTTTT.